This T cell receptor (beta chain) came from a study of Ad26.COV2.S vaccination and SARS-CoV-2 variants. Study summary: Intramuscular Ad26.COV2.S doses were given once or twice, 56 days apart.

Profiled with immunoSEQ multiplex PCR; TCRdb holds only in-frame clones, not every one. The table records 300,000 to 350,000 clones, 75% to 90% of them present only once. Described treatment: 19 received Ad26.COV2.S at low or high dose, single or two shots; 5 received placebo; per-sample allocation not given. Samples analyzed were those drawn on day 63 after the first vaccine or placebo injection. The input for sequencing was peripheral blood, taken in a trial of Ad26.COV2.S vaccine versus placebo. The clonotype was recovered from a person between 18 and 65 years old who received the Ad26.COV2.S COVID-19 vaccine or a placebo.

In DNA form, the CDR3 reads TGCGCCAGCAGCTTGACTACCCTCCGACAGGGTACGGGTGAGCAGTTCTTC. Translation: CASSLTTLRQGTGEQFF. The V and J genes are TRBV5-1 and TRBJ2-1; 7 nucleotides match TRBD1. Trimming at V came to 1 base and at J to 9 bases, leaving 16 bases not matched to a gene. Germline lookup yields CDR1 SGHRS and CDR2 YFSETQ. There are 17 residues in the CDR3.